The clone carrying this T cell receptor (beta chain) was counted many times. Its antigen is as yet unknown. Indicated time point: newly diagnosed GD, antithyroid drugs for less than 3 months. PBMC-derived RNA was used for the TCR library. The CDR3 extends over 13 amino acids. From germline, CDR1 is SQVTM and CDR2 ANQGSEA. With V trimmed by 7 bases and J by 6 bases, 11 bases remained unmatched. Library construction for TCR beta used iRepertoire HTBI primers and Arm-PCR of CDR3 regions. From the multiplex PCR reads, TCRdb called clonotypes with MiXCR, one entry per CDR3 protein. The top ten hold 12% of the sample, which has about 200,000 distinct CDR3 sequences, roughly a fifth seen once. These data originate in a study of regulatory T cells in long-lasting Graves disease. Study results and caveats: Favored gene segments in persistent disease were TRBV28, TRBJ1-2 and TRBJ2-5.

The same data also went into a second study, on T cells in Graves' hyperthyroidism and ophthalmopathy.

The sequence was collected from a woman aged 25 to 39 with Graves disease. The source was peripheral blood mononuclear cells (PBMCs), collected at new diagnosis, from a patient treated with antithyroid drugs. The chain carries TRBV29-1 and TRBJ1-2; TRBD1 aligns across 7 bases. The DNA for the CDR3 is TGCAGCGCTCCCAGGGGGGGGATTAATGGCTACACCTTC. Translating it yields CSAPRGGINGYTF.